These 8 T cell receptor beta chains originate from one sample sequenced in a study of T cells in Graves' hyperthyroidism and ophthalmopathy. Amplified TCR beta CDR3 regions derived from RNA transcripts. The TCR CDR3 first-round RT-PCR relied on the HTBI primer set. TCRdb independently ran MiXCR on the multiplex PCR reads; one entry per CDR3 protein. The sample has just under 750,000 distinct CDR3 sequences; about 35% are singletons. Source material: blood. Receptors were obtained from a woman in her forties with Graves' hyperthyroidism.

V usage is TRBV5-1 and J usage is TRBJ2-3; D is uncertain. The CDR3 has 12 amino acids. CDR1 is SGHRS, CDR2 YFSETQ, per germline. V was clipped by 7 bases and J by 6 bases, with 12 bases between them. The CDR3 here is CASGQGRDTQYF. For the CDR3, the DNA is TGCGCCAGCGGTCAAGGACGTGATACGCAGTATTTT.

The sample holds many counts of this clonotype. CDR3 DNA: TGTGCCAGCAGTGAAAGGACAGGGGATCAGCCCCAGCATTTT. This gives the protein CASSERTGDQPQHF. The chain carries TRBV2 and TRBJ1-5, with TRBD1 identical over 9 bases. Germline CDR1 SNHLY, CDR2 FYNNEI. V trimming: 2 bases; J trimming: 5 bases; junction bases outside the gene matches: 1. The CDR3 spans 14 residues.

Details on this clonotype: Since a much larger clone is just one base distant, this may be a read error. The CDR3 sequence is CASSSGQDPREQYF. CDR3 sequence (DNA): TGTGCCAGCAGCTCAGGACAGGATCCAAGGGAGCAGTACTTC. This chain links TRBV11-2 with TRBJ2-7, with 7 bases matching TRBD1. The CDR3 spans 14 residues. The germline V gene encodes CDR1 SGHAT and CDR2 FQNNGV. The V gene end was trimmed by 4 bases and the J gene end by 7 bases; junction bases not matched to a gene: 10.

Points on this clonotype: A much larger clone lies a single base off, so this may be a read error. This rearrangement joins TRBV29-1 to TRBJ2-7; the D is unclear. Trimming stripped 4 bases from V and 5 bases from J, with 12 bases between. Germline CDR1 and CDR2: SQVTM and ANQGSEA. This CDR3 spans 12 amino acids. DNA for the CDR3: TGCAGCGTTGGTGTGCGCCCGGACGAGCAGTACTTC. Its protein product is CSVGVRPDEQYF.

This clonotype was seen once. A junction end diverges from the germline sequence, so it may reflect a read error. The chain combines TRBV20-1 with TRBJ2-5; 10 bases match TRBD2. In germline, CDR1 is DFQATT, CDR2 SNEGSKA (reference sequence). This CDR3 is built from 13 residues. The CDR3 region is CNAMGLAGVTQYF. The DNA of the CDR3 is TGCAATGCTATGGGGCTAGCGGGGGTGACCCAGTACTTC.

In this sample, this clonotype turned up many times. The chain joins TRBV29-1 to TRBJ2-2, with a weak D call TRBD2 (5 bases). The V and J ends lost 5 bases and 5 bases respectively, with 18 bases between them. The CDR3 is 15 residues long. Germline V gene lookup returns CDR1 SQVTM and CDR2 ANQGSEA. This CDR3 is CSVCRAGDYTGELFF. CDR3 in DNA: TGCAGCGTTTGTCGGGCAGGCGACTATACCGGGGAGCTGTTTTTT.

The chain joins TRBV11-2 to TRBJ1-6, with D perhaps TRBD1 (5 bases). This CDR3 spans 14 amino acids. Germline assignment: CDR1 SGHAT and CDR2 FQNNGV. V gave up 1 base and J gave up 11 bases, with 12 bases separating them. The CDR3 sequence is CASSLGAGQTPLHF. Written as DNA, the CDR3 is TGTGCCAGCAGCTTAGGAGCAGGGCAGACACCCCTCCACTTT.

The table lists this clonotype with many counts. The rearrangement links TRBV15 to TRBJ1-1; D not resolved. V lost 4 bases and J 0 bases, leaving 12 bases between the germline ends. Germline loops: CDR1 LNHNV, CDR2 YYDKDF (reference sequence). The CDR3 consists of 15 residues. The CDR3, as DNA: TGTGCCACCAGCACGTGGGAGGTACTGAACACTGAAGCTTTCTTT. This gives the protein CATSTWEVLNTEAFF.